This T cell receptor beta chain was recorded in a study of graft-versus-host responses after intestinal transplantation. Study summary: All recipients got anti-thymocyte globulin induction, then tacrolimus and steroids for approximately three years.

The CDR3 is 15 amino acids. The trim removed 6 bases at V and 7 bases at J, leaving 7 bases unmatched. Germline CDR1 MNHNS, CDR2 SASEGT. This table comes from immunoSEQ multiplex PCR, and its TCRdb copy is limited to in-frame clones, with some not included. Of 7,000 or so clones listed, 20% to 30% are singletons. This receptor was obtained from a human patient who received an intestinal transplant. The chain uses TRBV6-1 and TRBJ2-2, with 11 bases identical to TRBD2. This specimen consisted of alloreactive CD4+ T cells from a mixed lymphocyte reaction culture, obtained before intestinal transplant. Sample subset: CFSE-low proliferating T cells sorted from roughly 6-day pre-transplant mixed lymphocyte reaction (GvH or HvG direction). The DNA for the CDR3 is TGTGCCAGCAGCTTACTAGCGGGAGAGGGCGGGGAGCTGTTTTTT. Translated, it gives CASSLLAGEGGELFF.